The subject of this entry is one T cell receptor beta chain. The repertoire was sequenced with immunoSEQ multiplex PCR; TCRdb's copy has only in-frame clones and lacks some. Seen here are tens of thousands of clones, roughly 90% observed once, and the top ten hold around 9.1%. The data originate from a study of blood T cell repertoires in COVID-19. In the study overall: Some COVID-19 samples were acute and others convalescent; all came from the United States, Italy and Spain. In each case, the material was cDNA or gDNA derived from T cells, B-cell-depleted T cells, or PBMCs.

The V gene lost 6 bases and the J gene lost 4 bases, with 12 bases spanning the gap. The CDR3 spans 13 residues. The germline V gene has CDR1 MNHEY and CDR2 SVGAGI. The clonotype comes from a woman older than 75 with active COVID-19. The specimen was peripheral blood. This chain links TRBV6-5 with TRBJ1-2; D is perhaps TRBD1 (6 bases). CDR3 sequence: CASRDTGIYGYTF. The CDR3 DNA is TGTGCCAGCAGGGATACAGGGATCTATGGCTACACCTTC.